The 9 T cell receptor beta chains below all came from one sample that was sequenced in a study of PD-1 blockade in classical Hodgkin lymphoma. Measured with immunoSEQ multiplex PCR; TCRdb has only the in-frame clones, and not every one. The sample lists some 90,000 clones, roughly 78% occurring once. The sample's time point: cycle 4 day 1 (C4D1), after 5 to 7 weeks of nivolumab. Every one of the patients relapsed after autologous stem cell transplantation (brentuximab vedotin exposure was variable). This sample comprised peripheral blood mononuclear cells (PBMCs), obtained before the fourth cycle of nivolumab. Every receptor here comes from a human donor with classical Hodgkin lymphoma.

This clone has just one count. This chain joins TRBV29-1 and TRBJ2-7; D possibly corresponds to TRBD1 (7 bases). Germline-derived CDR1 and CDR2 are SQVTM and ANQGSEA. V was cut by 5 bases and J by 1 base, with 12 bases left in between. The CDR3 is made up of 13 amino acids. CDR3 nucleotides: TGCAGCGTTCGCCAGGGGGGATCCTACGAGCAGTACTTC. This codes for CSVRQGGSYEQYF.

The chain has TRBV6-5 and TRBJ1-2; D not resolved. This CDR3 is built from 15 residues. Germline V gene sequence: CDR1 MNHEY, CDR2 SVGAGI. Between the trimmed V and J ends, which lost 2 bases and 0 bases, there was a span of 10 bases. The CDR3 sequence is CASSYRGGANYGYTF. The CDR3 DNA sequence: TGTGCCAGCAGTTACAGAGGTGGCGCTAACTATGGCTACACCTTC.

This rearrangement joins TRBV6-5 to TRBJ1-1; no firm D call. The CDR3 covers 15 residues. Germline lookup yields CDR1 MNHEY and CDR2 SVGAGI. Trimming shortened V by 2 bases and J by 7 bases, and 17 bases separated the two germline ends. The CDR3 spells CASSYGLGYVHEAFF. Here the CDR3 DNA reads TGTGCCAGCAGTTACGGTTTGGGGTATGTTCATGAAGCTTTCTTT.

The V and J genes are TRBV7-9 and TRBJ2-3, with D possibly being TRBD2 (6 bases). Trimming took 7 bases from V and 8 from J, leaving 13 bases between them. Germline V gene data show CDR1 as SEHNR and CDR2 as FQNEAQ (reference sequence). The CDR3 runs 12 residues. This chain's CDR3 is CASTDGSSTQYF. CDR3 coding DNA: TGTGCCAGCACCGACGGGAGTAGTACGCAGTATTTT.

The chain uses TRBV27 and TRBJ2-7; no firm D call. This CDR3 spans 13 amino acids. The germline V gene has CDR1 MNHEY and CDR2 SMNVEV (reference sequence). Trimming stripped 3 bases from V and 0 bases from J, with 6 bases between. The CDR3: CASSFLGSYEQYF. DNA of the CDR3: TGTGCCAGCAGTTTTCTCGGCTCCTACGAGCAGTACTTC.

CDR3 sequence reads: CASSSTDRVATYEQYF. CDR3 sequence (DNA): TGTGCCAGTAGTTCCACCGACAGGGTGGCGACCTACGAGCAGTACTTC. The chain has TRBV19 and TRBJ2-7; 7 bases match TRBD1. Germline V lookup: CDR1 LNHDA, CDR2 SQIVND (reference sequence). V trimming: 5 bases; J trimming: 2 bases; junction bases outside the gene matches: 12. The CDR3 totals 16 residues.

The chain joins TRBV5-5 to TRBJ1-1, with unresolved D. This CDR3 spans 14 amino acids. V lost 4 bases to trimming and J lost 0 bases, with 10 bases between them. Germline values: CDR1 SGHKS, CDR2 YYEKEE (reference sequence). CDR3 region: CASSRDGMNTEAFF. The CDR3 DNA sequence: TGTGCCAGCAGCCGTGACGGAATGAACACTGAAGCTTTCTTT. The whole variable domain, filled in from reference TRBV5-5 and TRBJ1-1, reads DAGVTQSPTHLIKTRGQQVTLRCSPISGHKSVSWYQQVLGQGPQFIFQYYEKEERGRGNFPDRFSARQFPNYSSELNVNALLLGDSALYLCASSRDGMNTEAFFGQGTRLTVV.

V usage is TRBV5-8 and J usage is TRBJ2-7, with D possibly TRBD2 on 6 matching bases. Germline V CDR1 and CDR2: SGHTS, YDEGEE. This CDR3 region has 11 residues. Trimming left V 2 bases short and J 12 bases short, with 12 bases between. The CDR3 reads CASSFETRGYF. The DNA of the CDR3 is TGTGCCAGCAGCTTCGAGACTAGGGGGTACTTC. The full variable domain, rest sourced from reference TRBV5-8 and TRBJ2-7, is EAGVTQSPTHLIKTRGQQATLRCSPISGHTSVYWYQQALGLGLQFLLWYDEGEERNRGNFPPRFSGRQFPNYSSELNVNALELEDSALYLCASSFETRGYFGPGTRLTVT.

The genes are TRBV18 and TRBJ2-1, with 8 bases fitting TRBD1. Germline V gene sequence: CDR1 KGHSH, CDR2 LQKENI. CDR3 length: 17 residues. Losses at the gene ends were 4 bases for V and 6 bases for J; bases not matched to a gene: 14. CDR3 region: CASSLNDRGSFPNEQFF. The CDR3 DNA sequence: TGTGCCAGCTCACTTAATGACAGGGGATCTTTTCCCAATGAGCAGTTCTTC.